A selection of T cell receptor beta chains follows, all from one sample in a study of CD4 and CD8 cells across lung adenocarcinoma regions. One entry per CDR3 protein results from TCRdb running MiXCR on the PCR reads. The sample comprises some 19,000 distinct CDR3 sequences, roughly 54% of which are singletons, and under 35% rests with the top ten. Source material: CD8+ T cells from the center of a lung tumor. All receptors derive from a female donor with lung adenocarcinoma. The CD4 and CD8 labels of this study may be unreliable. CDR3s include the opening cysteine and the closing phenylalanine or tryptophan. D genes are given only for firm matches. Some rows mark clone size as missing; the rest say once, few, many or name a class of expanded clone.

J gene | V gene | CDR3 length | D gene | clone size | CDR3 DNA | CDR3 protein
TRBJ1-2 | TRBV10-3 | 15 | TRBD1 | - | TGTGCCATCAGTGCCGGACAGGGGGTGTCCTATGGCTACACCTTC | CAISAGQGVSYGYTF
TRBJ1-2 | TRBV20-1 | 13 | - | few | TGCAGTGCTAGAGGCAGGGGTGACTATGGCTACACCTTC | CSARGRGDYGYTF
TRBJ2-4 | TRBV10-3 | 14 | - | - | TGTGCCGCCCACGTCCGCCGTGACGAAAACACTCAGTACTTC | CAAHVRRDENTQYF
TRBJ2-5 | TRBV7-3 | 14 | TRBD2 | - | TGTGCCAGCAGCTCGGCTAGCGGGAACAATGAGCAGTACTTC | CASSSASGNNEQYF
TRBJ2-1 | TRBV27 | 15 | TRBD1 | - | TGTGCCAGCAGTCCCGGGACAGGGTGGATGAATGAGCAGTTCTTC | CASSPGTGWMNEQFF
TRBJ1-5 | TRBV4-1 | 14 | - | many | TGCGCCAGCAGCCTAGGTAATCGCAATCAGCCCCAGCATTTT | CASSLGNRNQPQHF
TRBJ2-1 | TRBV6-1 | 15 | - | - | TGTGCCAGCAGTCTCCGGGCCAGGACCACCAATACGCAGTTCTTC | CASSLRARTTNTQFF
TRBJ2-1 | TRBV19 | 13 | - | - | TGTGCCAGTAGTATTGGAGCGCACAATGAGCAGTTCTTC | CASSIGAHNEQFF
TRBJ1-5 | TRBV11-2 | 13 | - | many | TGTGCCAGCAGCCGATGGAGCAATCAGCCCCAGCATTTT | CASSRWSNQPQHF
TRBJ2-3 | TRBV12-3/TRBV12-4 | 13 | - | medium-sized | TGTGCCAGCAGTCCCCTCTCTCCCCGTACGCAGTATTTT | CASSPLSPRTQYF
TRBJ2-3 | TRBV6-5 | 15 | - | - | TGTGCCAGCAGTTACTCGCAAAGCGGCCCAGATACGCAGTATTTT | CASSYSQSGPDTQYF
TRBJ2-5 | TRBV6-5 | 14 | - | medium-sized | TGTGCCAGCAGTAGGGTATTGAGAGGGGAGACCCAGTACTTC | CASSRVLRGETQYF
TRBJ2-4 | TRBV6-1 | 14 | - | - | TGTGCCAGCAGTAAGGGGCACAACCAAAACACCCAGTACTTC | CASSKGHNQNTQYF
TRBJ2-3 | TRBV12-3/TRBV12-4 | 18 | TRBD1 | - | TGTGCCAGCAGTGCCCCGGGGACAGGGGTTCGGGACACAGATACGCAGTACTTT | CASSAPGTGVRDTDTQYF
TRBJ1-4 | TRBV6-1 | 14 | TRBD1 | many | TGTGCCAGCAGTGAAGGACAGGGGACTGAAAAACTGTTTTTT | CASSEGQGTEKLFF
TRBJ2-5 | TRBV18 | 15 | TRBD1 | once | TGTGCCAGCTCACCTGCTAAAACAGGGGAAGAGACCCAGTACTTC | CASSPAKTGEETQYF
TRBJ1-2 | TRBV6-1 | 13 | TRBD1 | few | TGTGCCAGCAGTGAGGGGACAGTCTATGGCTACACCTTC | CASSEGTVYGYTF
TRBJ2-5 | TRBV11-2 | 13 | - | many | TGTGCCAGCAGCTTCGATAGCCTGGAGACCCAGTACTTC | CASSFDSLETQYF
TRBJ2-3 | TRBV7-9 | 16 | - | medium-sized | TGTGCCAGCAGCGGCACCGGGACTGGGACCACAGATACGCAGTATTTT | CASSGTGTGTTDTQYF
TRBJ2-4 | TRBV27 | 13 | - | - | TGTGCCAGCAGAGGCCGTGTACAAAACACCCAGTACTTC | CASRGRVQNTQYF
TRBJ2-1 | TRBV12-3/TRBV12-4 | 15 | TRBD2 | - | TGTGCCAGCAGTTTTTCGAGCGGGAGGGCTAATGAGCAGTTCTTC | CASSFSSGRANEQFF
TRBJ2-5 | TRBV10-1 | 15 | - | - | TGCGCCAGCAGTGGGTCGCGGGACCGTCAAGAGACCCAGTACTTC | CASSGSRDRQETQYF
TRBJ2-3 | TRBV6-6 | 12 | - | medium-sized | TGTGCCACCAGCGGTAGCACAGATACGCAGTATTTT | CATSGSTDTQYF
TRBJ1-4 | TRBV6-1 | 12 | - | - | TGTGCCAGCTACAGGGCGAATGAAAAACTGTTTTTT | CASYRANEKLFF
TRBJ1-6 | TRBV9 | 16 | TRBD1 | few | TGTGCCAGCAGCACTGAGACAGGGACAAGAAATTCACCCCTCCACTTT | CASSTETGTRNSPLHF
TRBJ2-3 | TRBV28 | 15 | - | - | TGTGCCAGGGGTTTAGCGGTTACCGACCCAGATACGCAGTATTTC | CARGLAVTDPDTQYF
TRBJ2-4 | TRBV6-1 | 19 | TRBD2 | once | TGTGCCAGCAGTGAAAAGCCTGGCGGGAGGGCCTGGTCCAAAAACATTCAGTACTTC | CASSEKPGGRAWSKNIQYF
TRBJ2-4 | TRBV27 | 13 | - | - | TGTGCCACCAGGTTGCGAGCCACAGATACTCAGTACTTC | CATRLRATDTQYF
TRBJ2-1 | TRBV6-1 | 14 | TRBD1 | - | TGTGCCAGCACCCGGGACAGGGGGAACAATGAGCAGTTCTTC | CASTRDRGNNEQFF
TRBJ2-3 | TRBV6-1 | 16 | TRBD1 | - | TGTGCCAGCAGTGTGCGAGGGGGCGCGAACACCGATACGCAGTATTTT | CASSVRGGANTDTQYF
TRBJ2-2 | TRBV6-1 | 14 | - | - | TGTGCCAGCAGAAAACTCCAAAACACCGGGGAGCTGTTTTTT | CASRKLQNTGELFF
TRBJ2-1 | TRBV10-3 | 13 | TRBD1 | - | TGTGCCACCCGACAGGGGGCCAACAATGAGCAGTTCTTC | CATRQGANNEQFF
TRBJ2-3 | TRBV28 | 16 | - | few | TGTGCCAGCAGTTTAGGGACCCTAAGTTTCACAGATACGCAGTATTTT | CASSLGTLSFTDTQYF
TRBJ2-2 | TRBV10-1 | 15 | - | medium-sized | TGCGCCAGCAGTGCGTTGGGGACGAACACCGGGGAGCTGTTTTTT | CASSALGTNTGELFF
TRBJ2-3 | TRBV6-4 | 13 | - | - | TGTGCCAGCGCCAACACGCTCCAGGCTACGCAGTATTTT | CASANTLQATQYF
TRBJ2-7 | TRBV15 | 18 | - | few | TGTGCCACCAGCAGTAAACCTCCGGGACCCACAACCTCCTACGAGCAGTACTTC | CATSSKPPGPTTSYEQYF
TRBJ2-5 | TRBV7-7 | 14 | - | many | TGTGCCAGCAGCAGAGGGGCAGGGGGGGAGACCCAGTACTTC | CASSRGAGGETQYF
TRBJ2-4 | TRBV27 | 15 | - | - | TGTGGCAGCGTGCAGGGGCTGGGAGTCAAAAATACGCAGTACTTC | CGSVQGLGVKNTQYF
TRBJ1-1 | TRBV6-1 | 15 | - | - | TGTGCCAGCCGCACCAGAAAGGAGGGTGGCACTGAAGCTTTCTTT | CASRTRKEGGTEAFF
TRBJ2-3 | TRBV27 | 15 | - | many | TGTGCCAGCAGAAAGTTAGGCGGGAGCACAGATACGCAGTATTTT | CASRKLGGSTDTQYF
TRBJ2-3 | TRBV10-3 | 12 | TRBD2 | - | TGTGCGGGGAGGGGATCCAGGAATACGCAGTATTTT | CAGRGSRNTQYF
TRBJ2-7 | TRBV27 | 13 | - | few | TGTGCCAGCAGTTTTGTGGGGCGCGGCGAGCAGTACTTC | CASSFVGRGEQYF
TRBJ2-5 | TRBV7-2 | 15 | TRBD2 | - | TGTGCCAGCAGCCTACTAGCGGGCTACCAAGAGACCCAGTACTTC | CASSLLAGYQETQYF
TRBJ2-7 | TRBV28 | 15 | - | - | TGTGCCAGCAGTTTTAGTGATAATGAACCTACCGAGCAGTACTTC | CASSFSDNEPTEQYF
TRBJ2-4 | TRBV6-1 | 14 | - | - | TGTGGCAGCGAGGGGCGGGGAGCCAAAGATACGCAGTATTTC | CGSEGRGAKDTQYF
TRBJ2-3 | TRBV27 | 16 | - | - | TGTGCCAGCAGGGGGCTCGGGGGACGGGAACAAGAGACGCAGTATTTC | CASRGLGGREQETQYF
TRBJ1-5 | TRBV6-1 | 18 | TRBD1 | few | TGTGCCAGCAGAGGCGCGTTACAGGGGAGGGGAGATACTCAGCCCCAGCATTTT | CASRGALQGRGDTQPQHF
TRBJ2-4 | TRBV12-3/TRBV12-4 | 13 | - | - | TGCGCCACGAGGCTGACTACCACTGATACTCAGTACTTC | CATRLTTTDTQYF
TRBJ2-3 | TRBV11-2 | 17 | - | - | TGTGCCAGCAGCGTGGGTCCTGGGGGCAGTGGCACAGATACGCAGTATTTT | CASSVGPGGSGTDTQYF
TRBJ2-4 | TRBV6-1 | 20 | TRBD2 | - | TGTGCCAGCAGAGGAGTAAGCGGGGGGGCCGGGGGCCGAGTCAAAGAGATCCAGTACTTC | CASRGVSGGAGGRVKEIQYF
TRBJ2-7 | TRBV11-2 | 14 | TRBD2 | many | TGTGCCAGCAGCTTAAGCGGGACTATCTACGAGCAGTACTTC | CASSLSGTIYEQYF
TRBJ2-3 | TRBV11-3 | 14 | TRBD2 | many | TGTGCCAGCAGCCGGACTAGCGGCACAGATACGCAGTATTTT | CASSRTSGTDTQYF
TRBJ2-7 | TRBV25-1 | 11 | TRBD1 | many | TGTGCCAGCAGACAGGGGTACGAGCAGTACTTC | CASRQGYEQYF